These 4 T cell receptor beta chains were all obtained from the same sample, sequenced in a study of graft-versus-host responses after intestinal transplantation. Measured with immunoSEQ multiplex PCR; TCRdb has only the in-frame clones, and not every one. Of 9,000 to 13,000 clones in the sample, 30% to 40% were seen once. Material: alloreactive CD4+ T cells from a mixed lymphocyte reaction culture, obtained before transplantation. Sample subset: CFSE-low proliferating T cells sorted from roughly six-day pre-transplant mixed lymphocyte reaction (GvH or HvG direction). These receptors were obtained from a human patient who was an organ donor for intestinal transplantation.

The chain combines TRBV2 with TRBJ2-2; 9 nucleotides agree with TRBD2. With 1 base clipped from V and 1 base from J, the junction kept 7 bases outside the gene matches. The CDR3 covers 18 residues. CDR1 SNHLY and CDR2 FYNNEI come from the germline V gene. The chain's CDR3 is CASSEGVEAGGNTGELFF. The CDR3 region has the DNA TGTGCCAGCAGTGAAGGGGTAGAAGCGGGGGGGAACACCGGGGAGCTGTTTTTT.

This clone is deemed medium-sized (0.01 to 0.1%). The chain couples TRBV27 to TRBJ2-2, with D possibly TRBD1 on 5 matching bases. This CDR3 region has 17 residues. The V end lost 5 bases, the J end lost 0 bases, and 16 bases lay between the germline ends. CDR1 MNHEY and CDR2 SMNVEV come from the germline V gene (reference sequence). CDR3 loop: CASSRRTTITNTGELFF. The CDR3 DNA sequence: TGTGCCAGCAGTCGACGGACAACGATTACGAACACCGGGGAGCTGTTTTTT.

The chain's CDR3 is CASSQDREYYGYTF. CDR3 coding DNA: TGCGCCAGCAGCCAGGACAGGGAATATTATGGCTACACCTTC. This chain joins TRBV4-3 and TRBJ1-2; TRBD1 agrees at 8 bases. V shed 3 bases, J shed 5 bases, and the junction held 5 bases outside the gene matches. Germline CDR1 reads LGHNA; CDR2 reads YSLEER. This CDR3 contains 14 residues.

Only a few counts were recorded for this clone. The chain is built from TRBV5-8 and TRBJ2-5; tentatively, D is TRBD1 (6 bases). The assigned J gene may be wrong: the sequence end matches TRBJ2-7 better. Germline V gene data show CDR1 as SGHTS and CDR2 as YDEGEE. This CDR3 is 13 amino acids long. The CDR3 nucleotides are TGTGCCAGCACCCACGACAGGTGGGACGAGCAGTACTTC. Encoded protein: CASTHDRWDEQYF.